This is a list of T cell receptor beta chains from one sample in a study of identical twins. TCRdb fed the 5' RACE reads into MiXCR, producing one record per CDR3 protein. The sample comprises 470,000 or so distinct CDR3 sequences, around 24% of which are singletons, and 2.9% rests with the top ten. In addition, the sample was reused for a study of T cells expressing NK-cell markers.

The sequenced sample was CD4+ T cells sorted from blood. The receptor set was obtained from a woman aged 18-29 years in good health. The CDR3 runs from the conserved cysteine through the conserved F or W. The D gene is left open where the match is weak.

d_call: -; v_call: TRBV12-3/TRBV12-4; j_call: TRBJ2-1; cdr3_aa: CASTLRDGNNEQFF
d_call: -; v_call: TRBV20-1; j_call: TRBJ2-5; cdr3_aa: CSAKGHSETQYF
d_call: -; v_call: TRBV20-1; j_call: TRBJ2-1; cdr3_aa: CSARASGKQFMNEQFF
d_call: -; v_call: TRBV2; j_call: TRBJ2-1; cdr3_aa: CASSVGTGAFF
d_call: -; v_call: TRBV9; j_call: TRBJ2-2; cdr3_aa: CASSVSGEYTGELFF
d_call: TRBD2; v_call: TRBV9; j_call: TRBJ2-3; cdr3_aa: CASSVAGGPTGDTQYF
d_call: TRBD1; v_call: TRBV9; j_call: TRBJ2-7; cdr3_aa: CASSPYGTTGTYEQYF
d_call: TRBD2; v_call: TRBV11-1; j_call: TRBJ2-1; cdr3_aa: CASSGAGLAGISYNEQLF
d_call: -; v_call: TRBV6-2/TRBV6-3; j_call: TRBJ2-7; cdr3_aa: CASSYSMTEQYF
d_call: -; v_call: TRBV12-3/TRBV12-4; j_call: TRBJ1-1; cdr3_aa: CASRTPGSLNTEAFF
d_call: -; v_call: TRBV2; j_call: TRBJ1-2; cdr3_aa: CASTLTRVGYTF
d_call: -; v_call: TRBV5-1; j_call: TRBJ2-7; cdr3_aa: CASSFLAYPTWEQYF
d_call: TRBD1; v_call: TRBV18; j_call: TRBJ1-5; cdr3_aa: CASSPGTGVGQPQHF
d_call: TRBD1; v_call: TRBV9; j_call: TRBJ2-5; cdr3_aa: CASSIGQGVETQYF
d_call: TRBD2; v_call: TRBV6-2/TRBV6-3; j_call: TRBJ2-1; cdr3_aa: CASIQAGTYNEQFF
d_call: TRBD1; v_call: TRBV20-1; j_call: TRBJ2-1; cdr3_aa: CSARPRVDRSYNEQFF
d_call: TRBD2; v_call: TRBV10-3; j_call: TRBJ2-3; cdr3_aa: CAISRLAGSRTDTQYF
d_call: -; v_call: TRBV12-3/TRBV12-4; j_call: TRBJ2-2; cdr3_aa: CASKVEELFF
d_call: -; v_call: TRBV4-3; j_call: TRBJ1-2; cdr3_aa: CASSRARGYGYTF
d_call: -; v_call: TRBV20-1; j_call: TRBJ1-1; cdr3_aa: CSARAQVNTEAFF
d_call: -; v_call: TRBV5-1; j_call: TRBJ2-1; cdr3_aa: CASSFDPSGYNEQFF
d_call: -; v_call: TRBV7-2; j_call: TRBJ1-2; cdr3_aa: CASSTRGAAYGYTF
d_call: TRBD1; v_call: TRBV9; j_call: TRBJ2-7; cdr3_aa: CASSARDSRGYEQYF
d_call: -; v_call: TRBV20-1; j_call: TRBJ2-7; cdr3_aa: CSARDHGQTYEQYF
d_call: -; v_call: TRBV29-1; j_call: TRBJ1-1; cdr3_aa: CSVDKDDRQIGAFF
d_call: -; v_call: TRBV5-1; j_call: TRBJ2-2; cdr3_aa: CASSLVSWRGTGELFF
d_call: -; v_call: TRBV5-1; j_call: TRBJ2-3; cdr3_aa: CASGVSGTDTQYF
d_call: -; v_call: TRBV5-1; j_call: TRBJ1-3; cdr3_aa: CASSLEAAGNTIYF
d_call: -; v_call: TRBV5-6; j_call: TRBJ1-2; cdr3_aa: CASSKPGHGNYGYTF
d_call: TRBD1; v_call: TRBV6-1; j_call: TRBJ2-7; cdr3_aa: CASSQGRPPGPYEQYF
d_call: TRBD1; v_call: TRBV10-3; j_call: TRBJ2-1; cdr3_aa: CATSGTGGNEQFF
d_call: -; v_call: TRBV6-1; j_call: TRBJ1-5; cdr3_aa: CASSLGGVANQPQHF
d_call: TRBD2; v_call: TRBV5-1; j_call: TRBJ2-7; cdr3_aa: CASSLNRDYGEQYF
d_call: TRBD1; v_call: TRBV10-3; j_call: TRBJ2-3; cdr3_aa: CAISEDREYTDTQYF
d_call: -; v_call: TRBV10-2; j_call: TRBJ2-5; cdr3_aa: CAILPIRGATQYF
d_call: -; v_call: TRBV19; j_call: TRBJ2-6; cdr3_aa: CASSIELGRSGANVLTF
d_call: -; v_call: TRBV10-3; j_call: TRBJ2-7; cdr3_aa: CATSPITGYEQYF
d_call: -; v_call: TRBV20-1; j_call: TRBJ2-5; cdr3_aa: CSASRLPDGETQYF
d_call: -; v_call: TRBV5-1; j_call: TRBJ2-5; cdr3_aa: CASSLPQETQYF
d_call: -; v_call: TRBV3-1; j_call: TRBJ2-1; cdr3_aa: CASSQGANEQFF
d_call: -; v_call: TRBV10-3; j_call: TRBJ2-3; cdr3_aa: CAISGRGDTQYF
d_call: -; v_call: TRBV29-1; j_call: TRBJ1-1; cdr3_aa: CSVSGHVNTEAFF
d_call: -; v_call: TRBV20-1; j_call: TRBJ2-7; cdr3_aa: CSARERRGANIFSYEQYF
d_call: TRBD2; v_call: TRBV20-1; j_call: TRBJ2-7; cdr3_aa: CSASRTSGVREQYF
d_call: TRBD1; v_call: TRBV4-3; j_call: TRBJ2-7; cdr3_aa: CASSYLRTGSYEQYF
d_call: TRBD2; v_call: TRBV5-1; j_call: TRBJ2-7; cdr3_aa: CASSPGTSSLEQYF
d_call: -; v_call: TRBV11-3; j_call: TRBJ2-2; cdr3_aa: CASSLDSRRAGELFF
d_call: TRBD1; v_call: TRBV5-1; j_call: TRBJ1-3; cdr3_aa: CASSYNRRDRPGNTIYF
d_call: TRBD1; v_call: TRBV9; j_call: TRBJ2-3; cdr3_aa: CASSVAGRAGGSSDTQYF
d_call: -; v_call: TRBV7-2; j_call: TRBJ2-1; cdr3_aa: CASSLDWASNNEQFF
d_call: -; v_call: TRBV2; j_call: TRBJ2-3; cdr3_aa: CASQPNIRGRTDTQYF
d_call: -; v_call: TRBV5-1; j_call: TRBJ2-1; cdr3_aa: CASSLAGDTYNEQFF
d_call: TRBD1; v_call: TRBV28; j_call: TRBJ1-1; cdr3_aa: CASRPQGESTEAFF
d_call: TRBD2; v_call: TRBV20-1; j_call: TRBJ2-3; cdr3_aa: CSARGLAGRSSSTDTQYF
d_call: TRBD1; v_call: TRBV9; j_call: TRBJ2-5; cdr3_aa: CASSVVGTGVETQYF